This TCR beta chain was captured in a study of blood T cell repertoires in COVID-19. Trimming took off 4 bases at V and 4 bases at J, with 11 bases between the two ends. Germline lookup yields CDR1 SNHLY and CDR2 FYNNEI. The length of the CDR3 is 15 residues. Authors' data handling: From reference gene primer amplification, estimates of nucleated cell counts were derived. Using immunoSEQ multiplex PCR, the repertoire was profiled, and TCRdb retains in-frame clones only, with some absent. The V and J calls and the clone size are those of that table, but D and trimming were determined from the DNA. Here the sample spans over 140,000 clones, 75% to 80% being singletons. This clone has just a few counts.

Sequencing was carried out using PBMCs or T cells enriched from blood (not recorded which). V and J are TRBV2 and TRBJ2-6; no reliable D call. This TCR derives from a woman between 50 and 59 years old who had recovered from COVID-19. The DNA for the CDR3 is TGTGCCAGCAGTGGACCCAGCAGGGGGGCCAACGTCCTGACTTTC. Residues: CASSGPSRGANVLTF.